The rows below give T cell receptor beta chains drawn from one sample of a study of vaccination and CD4 T cells after COVID-19. Using its own MiXCR run on the PCR reads, TCRdb lists one record per CDR3 protein. The data hold thousands of distinct CDR3 sequences, with 55% observed a single time. These receptors' antigens are unknown. Sequencing used CD4+ T cells from blood, cultured in vitro. All receptors derive from a human donor who had recovered from COVID-19. CDR3s include the opening cysteine and the closing phenylalanine or tryptophan. D genes are given only for firm matches. Clone size is given for some rows only: seen once, a few or many times, or a class if the clone is expanded.

V gene,clone size,D gene,J gene,CDR3 protein,CDR3 DNA
TRBV5-8,.,TRBD1,TRBJ2-5,CASSQIPGQGFETQYF,TGTGCCAGCAGCCAGATCCCGGGACAGGGATTCGAGACCCAGTACTTC
TRBV7-9,few,TRBD1,TRBJ2-5,CASSLALTGLETQYF,TGTGCCAGCAGCTTAGCGTTGACAGGGTTGGAGACCCAGTACTTC
TRBV5-4,.,.,TRBJ1-1,CASSLGGATGGTEAFF,TGTGCCAGCAGCTTGGGGGGGGCAACGGGGGGCACTGAAGCTTTCTTT
TRBV7-8,once,.,TRBJ2-2,CASSSGGDLSGELFF,TGTGCCAGCAGCTCTGGTGGGGACTTAAGCGGGGAGCTGTTTTTT
TRBV6-1,medium-sized,.,TRBJ1-6,CASSGGYNSPLHF,TGTGCCAGCAGTGGGGGTTATAATTCACCCCTCCACTTT
TRBV5-1,.,.,TRBJ1-2,CASSLNNRDGYTF,TGCGCCAGCAGCTTGAATAACAGGGATGGCTACACCTTC
TRBV7-2,.,.,TRBJ1-2,CASSPGNFYGYTF,TGTGCCAGCAGCCCCGGAAACTTCTATGGCTACACCTTC
TRBV4-2,.,TRBD1,TRBJ1-2,CASSQDEFGTEDYGYTF,TGTGCCAGCAGCCAAGACGAATTCGGGACAGAGGATTATGGCTACACCTTC
TRBV7-6,once,TRBD1,TRBJ2-1,CASSLEGQGAYNEQFF,TGTGCCAGCAGCTTAGAGGGACAGGGGGCCTACAATGAGCAGTTCTTC
TRBV4-1,.,.,TRBJ2-6,CASSVGSYFGANVLTF,TGCGCCAGCAGCGTGGGAAGCTACTTTGGGGCCAACGTCCTGACTTTC
TRBV2,.,.,TRBJ1-1,CASRAGLPEAFF,TGTGCCAGCAGGGCAGGGTTGCCTGAAGCTTTCTTT
TRBV5-1,.,.,TRBJ1-2,CASSPGTPNYGYTF,TGCGCCAGCAGCCCCGGGACACCTAACTATGGCTACACCTTC
TRBV12-1,.,.,TRBJ1-4,CASSLRGQGNEKLFF,TGTGCCAGCAGCCTCAGAGGACAGGGAAATGAAAAACTGTTTTTT
TRBV7-8,few,.,TRBJ2-2,CASSRSGTLNTGELFF,TGTGCCAGCAGCCGCTCCGGGACTCTGAACACCGGGGAGCTGTTTTTT
TRBV6-1,.,.,TRBJ1-1,CASGPRSRNTEAFF,TGTGCCAGCGGACCCCGTAGTAGGAACACTGAAGCTTTCTTT
TRBV7-9,.,.,TRBJ1-2,CASSLEIGVGYF,TGTGCCAGCAGCTTAGAAATCGGGGTAGGATACTTC
TRBV6-4,few,.,TRBJ1-1,CASKKEDSLNTEAFF,TGTGCCAGCAAAAAGGAGGACAGTTTGAACACTGAAGCTTTCTTT
TRBV6-2/TRBV6-3,.,TRBD2,TRBJ2-2,CASSYLLAGGMDTGELFF,TGTGCCAGCAGTTACCTCCTAGCGGGGGGGATGGACACCGGGGAGCTGTTTTTT
TRBV30,.,.,TRBJ1-3,CAWSVWSSGNTIYF,TGTGCCTGGAGTGTATGGTCTTCTGGAAACACCATATATTTT
TRBV29-1,.,.,TRBJ1-3,CSVVQLLGNTIYF,TGCAGCGTTGTTCAATTGCTTGGAAACACCATATATTTT
TRBV29-1,.,.,TRBJ2-5,CSVRTVQETQYF,TGCAGCGTCAGGACAGTTCAAGAGACCCAGTACTTC
TRBV6-1,.,.,TRBJ1-1,CASSELGSVVF,TGTGCCAGCAGTGAATTGGGCTCCGTGGTCTTT
TRBV20-1,.,TRBD2,TRBJ2-1,CSATPPAGGNYNEQFF,TGCAGTGCTACGCCCCCTGCGGGGGGTAACTACAATGAGCAGTTCTTC
TRBV10-2,few,.,TRBJ1-2,CASSPDFYGYTF,TGCGCCAGCAGTCCCGACTTCTATGGCTACACCTTC
TRBV12-3/TRBV12-4,few,TRBD2,TRBJ2-3,CASSLMAGGPDTQYF,TGTGCCAGCAGTTTAATGGCGGGGGGGCCAGATACGCAGTATTTT
TRBV7-2,.,.,TRBJ1-1,CASSLVYLSGAFF,TGTGCCAGCAGCTTAGTCTATTTATCAGGCGCTTTCTTT
TRBV5-4,once,.,TRBJ2-2,CASSLTTGELFF,TGTGCCAGCAGCTTGACCACCGGGGAGCTGTTTTTT
TRBV4-3,few,.,TRBJ2-4,CASSQAQGNIQYF,TGCGCCAGCAGCCAAGCCCAGGGAAACATTCAGTACTTC
TRBV7-9,.,TRBD2,TRBJ2-7,CASRQAGGGARGEQYF,TGTGCCAGCAGGCAGGCGGGAGGAGGAGCCCGCGGCGAGCAGTACTTC
TRBV6-1,.,.,TRBJ1-2,CASRLDANTLYGYTF,TGTGCCAGCAGACTCGACGCAAACACTCTTTATGGCTACACCTTC
TRBV12-3/TRBV12-4,.,.,TRBJ2-3,CASTPPSSTDTQYF,TGTGCCAGCACCCCCCCCTCGAGCACAGATACGCAGTATTTT
TRBV12-3/TRBV12-4,few,.,TRBJ2-3,CASRGAADTQYF,TGTGCCAGCAGGGGCGCGGCAGATACGCAGTATTTT
TRBV6-5,.,TRBD1,TRBJ1-3,CASSYAQGATNTIYF,TGTGCCAGCAGTTACGCGCAGGGGGCCACAAACACCATATATTTT
TRBV6-1,.,TRBD1,TRBJ1-1,CASSRLLTGDTEAFF,TGTGCCAGCAGCCGACTCTTAACAGGGGACACTGAAGCTTTCTTT
TRBV12-3/TRBV12-4,.,.,TRBJ2-1,CASSLGPPGNEQFF,TGTGCCAGCAGTTTAGGGCCCCCCGGGAATGAGCAGTTCTTC
TRBV27,few,.,TRBJ1-1,CASSLEGGRVPNTEAFF,TGTGCCAGCAGTTTAGAAGGCGGACGAGTACCGAACACTGAAGCTTTCTTT
TRBV7-9,.,.,TRBJ1-2,CASSSWRGAGGYTF,TGTGCCAGCAGCTCTTGGCGGGGGGCAGGCGGCTACACCTTC
TRBV7-2,.,.,TRBJ1-2,CASSLKGQRGYTF,TGTGCCAGCAGCTTAAAGGGGCAGAGAGGCTACACCTTC
TRBV6-1,.,.,TRBJ2-5,CASSDGQFLGETQYF,TGTGCCAGCAGCGACGGCCAGTTTCTGGGGGAGACCCAGTACTTC
TRBV27,.,.,TRBJ1-6,CASRSLDGSYNSPLHF,TGTGCCAGCAGGTCCTTAGATGGATCCTATAATTCACCCCTCCACTTT
TRBV4-1,.,.,TRBJ1-4,CASSQREGGRGANEKLFF,TGCGCCAGCAGCCAACGAGAAGGGGGGCGCGGGGCTAATGAAAAACTGTTTTTT
TRBV19,.,.,TRBJ1-4,CASRTRATNEKLFF,TGTGCCAGTAGAACTCGCGCAACTAATGAAAAACTGTTTTTT
TRBV5-1,.,.,TRBJ2-5,CASRDQQETQYF,TGCGCCAGTCGGGACCAACAAGAGACCCAGTACTTC
TRBV7-2,.,TRBD1,TRBJ1-1,CASSYRQGSEAFF,TGTGCCAGCAGCTACCGACAGGGCTCTGAAGCTTTCTTT
TRBV18,.,.,TRBJ1-3,CASSPPGVRSGNTIYF,TGTGCCAGCTCACCACCGGGGGTCCGCTCTGGAAACACCATATATTTT
TRBV12-3/TRBV12-4,.,TRBD2,TRBJ2-3,CASSFGGGATDTQYF,TGTGCCAGCAGTTTTGGCGGGGGGGCCACAGATACGCAGTATTTT
TRBV6-5,.,.,TRBJ1-1,CASSSGNYREYGEAFF,TGTGCCAGCAGTTCCGGGAACTACAGGGAATATGGTGAAGCTTTCTTT
TRBV6-1,.,.,TRBJ1-3,CASSEAVGTTGNTIYF,TGTGCCAGCAGTGAAGCTGTAGGGACTACAGGAAACACCATATATTTT
TRBV7-2,.,.,TRBJ1-5,CASSYSGVGQPQHF,TGTGCCAGCAGTTACAGCGGGGTGGGCCAGCCCCAGCATTTT